This T cell receptor beta chain was observed in a study of control samples from healthy donors and cancer patients. Trimming cost V 5 bases and J 8 bases; bases outside gene matches: 11. Germline CDR1 reads SGHTA; CDR2 reads FQGTGA. This CDR3 is 15 amino acids long. Generated by immunoSEQ multiplex PCR, the TCRdb table keeps only in-frame clones and is missing some. The top ten hold 38% of the sample, which has 20,000 to 25,000 clones, about 85% seen once. J is TRBJ2-1 and V is TRBV7-3; 8 positions match TRBD1. The TCR comes from a man in his sixties with head and neck cancer. The sequenced sample consisted of PBMCs. The CDR3 loop reads CASSQGLTGGDEQFF. The CDR3 DNA is TGTGCCAGCAGCCAGGGGTTAACAGGGGGAGATGAGCAGTTCTTC.